The clone carrying this T cell receptor beta chain was seen a handful of times. Germline values: CDR1 SQVTM, CDR2 ANQGSEA. Unmatched junction bases numbered 2, after V lost 1 base and J lost 2 bases. This CDR3 spans 15 amino acids. The sample is drawn from a study of blood T cells in healthy people across ages. Each sample had at least 6 million PBMCs isolated. With a J-beta primer mix and a sample-barcoded 5' primer, a second PCR ran about 6 to 11 cycles. Each CDR3 protein is one row after TCRdb ran MiXCR on the 5' RACE reads. This table holds 780,000 or so distinct CDR3 sequences, more than 20% found once. This same sample was also taken into another study, of T cells of mothers and their children.

The clonotype originates from a boy aged 5-17 years in good health. Sequencing used blood. The V gene is TRBV29-1, the J gene TRBJ2-1, with TRBD2 identical over 10 bases. CDR3 region: CSVEGTSGTYNEQFF. The CDR3 DNA reads TGCAGCGTTGAAGGGACTAGCGGCACCTACAATGAGCAGTTCTTC.